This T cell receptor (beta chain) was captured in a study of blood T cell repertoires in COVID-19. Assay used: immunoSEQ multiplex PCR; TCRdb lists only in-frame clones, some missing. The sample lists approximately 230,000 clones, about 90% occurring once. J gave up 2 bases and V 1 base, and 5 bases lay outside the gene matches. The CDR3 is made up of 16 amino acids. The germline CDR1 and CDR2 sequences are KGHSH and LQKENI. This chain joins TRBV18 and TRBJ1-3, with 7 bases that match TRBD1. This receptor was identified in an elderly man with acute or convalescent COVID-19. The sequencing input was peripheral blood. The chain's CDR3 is CASSPQTGKAGNTIYF. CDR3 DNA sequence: TGTGCCAGCTCACCACAGACAGGGAAAGCTGGAAACACCATATATTTT.